These 28 T cell receptor beta chains came from one sample sequenced in a study of PD-L1 blockade in urothelial cancer. Measured with immunoSEQ multiplex PCR; TCRdb has only the in-frame clones, and not every one. Among some 60,000 clones listed, 70% to 90% were seen once. The sequences come from PBMCs, collected around atezolizumab (anti-PD-L1) treatment. Every receptor here comes from a man in his fifties with urothelial cancer.

The chain recombines TRBV4-2 with TRBJ1-1, with D hard to call. Looked up from germline, CDR1 is LGHNA and CDR2 is YNFKEQ. V dropped 4 bases and J dropped 4 bases, with 7 bases sitting between them. The CDR3 spans 12 residues. CDR3 nucleotide sequence: TGTGCCAGCAGCCCAACGGGCACTGAAGCTTTCTTT. Amino acids: CASSPTGTEAFF.

Here the CDR3 DNA reads TGTGCCAGCAGGACCTACGGACAGGGGGCGCAAGAGCAGTACTTC. Translated: CASRTYGQGAQEQYF. This chain uses TRBV28 with TRBJ2-7; 11 nucleotides match TRBD1. V shed 6 bases, J shed 7 bases, and the junction held 11 bases outside the gene matches. From germline, CDR1 is MDHEN and CDR2 SYDVKM. This CDR3 region has 15 residues.

A few counts support this clone. V usage is TRBV27 and J usage is TRBJ1-2; D not resolved. Germline values: CDR1 MNHEY, CDR2 SMNVEV (reference sequence). V was pared by 5 bases and J by 8 bases, with 18 bases between. The CDR3 runs to 14 residues. The CDR3 DNA reads TGTGCCAGCAGTGTCTCGGGTTTGCCTCGGGGCTACACCTTC. It translates to CASSVSGLPRGYTF.

The CDR3 loop reads CASSRFGTGNEQFF. CDR3 nucleotides: TGTGCCAGCAGCCGCTTCGGGACAGGCAATGAGCAGTTCTTC. The V gene is TRBV27, the J gene TRBJ2-1; 8 bases agree with TRBD1. From germline, CDR1 is MNHEY and CDR2 SMNVEV (reference sequence). The CDR3 is 14 residues long. V trimming: 6 bases; J trimming: 6 bases; junction bases outside the gene matches: 7.

This clone was recorded a few times. The genes are TRBV28 and TRBJ2-1, with 12 positions matching TRBD2. Germline-derived CDR1 and CDR2 are MDHEN and SYDVKM. The CDR3 runs 13 residues. V was pared by 7 bases and J by 9 bases, with 4 bases of the junction left unmatched. The chain's CDR3 is CASTLAGGFEQFF. The CDR3 DNA follows: TGTGCCAGCACTCTAGCGGGAGGGTTTGAGCAGTTCTTC. Using reference TRBV28 and TRBJ2-1 for the parts outside the CDR3, the full variable domain is DVKVTQSSRYLVKRTGEKVFLECVQDMDHENMFWYRQDPGLGLRLIYFSYDVKMKEKGDIPEGYSVSREKKERFSLILESASTNQTSMYLCASTLAGGFEQFFGPGTRLTVL.

This clone occurred a few times. The chain links TRBV5-1 to TRBJ2-7; 10 bases fit TRBD1. In germline, CDR1 is SGHRS, CDR2 YFSETQ. J lost 2 bases, V lost 1 base, and 3 bases had no gene match. The CDR3 loop spans 15 amino acids. CDR3 residues: CASSLRDRGPYEQYF. The CDR3 nucleotides are TGCGCCAGCAGCTTGCGGGACAGGGGCCCCTACGAGCAGTACTTC.

This chain joins TRBV9 and TRBJ1-2; a weak D match, TRBD1 (6 bases). This CDR3 is 14 amino acids long. Trimming left V 7 bases short and J 4 bases short, with 17 bases between. Germline V gene data show CDR1 as SGDLS and CDR2 as YYNGEE. CDR3 nucleotides: TGTGCCAGCGGCGGGACAACAAGACCCTATGGCTACACCTTC. This encodes CASGGTTRPYGYTF. The whole variable domain, remainder taken from reference TRBV9 and TRBJ1-2, is DSGVTQTPKHLITATGQRVTLRCSPRSGDLSVYWYQQSLDQGLQFLIQYYNGEERAKGNILERFSAQQFPDLHSELNLSSLELGDSALYFCASGGTTRPYGYTFGSGTRLTVV.

The rearrangement links TRBV15 to TRBJ1-2; D call uncertain. In germline, CDR1 is LNHNV, CDR2 YYDKDF (reference sequence). Trimming shortened V by 1 base and J by 9 bases, and 18 bases separated the two germline ends. CDR3 length: 15 amino acids. In nucleotides, the CDR3 is TGTGCCACCAGCAGAGTGCGGGGAGGAACTATGCGCTACACCTTC. Amino acid sequence: CATSRVRGGTMRYTF.

This clone came up once. V and J are TRBV5-1 and TRBJ1-1, with D maybe TRBD1 (5 bases). Trimming left V 2 bases short and J 1 base short, with 9 bases between. This CDR3 contains 14 residues. CDR1 and CDR2 from the germline V gene are SGHRS and YFSETQ. The CDR3 loop reads CASSLTGGNTEAFF. CDR3 sequence (DNA): TGCGCCAGCAGCTTAACGGGGGGGAACACTGAAGCTTTCTTT.

V is TRBV2 and J is TRBJ1-1, with D unresolved. Between the trimmed V and J ends, which lost 4 bases and 0 bases, there was a span of 9 bases. CDR3 length: 14 residues. CDR1 is SNHLY and CDR2 is FYNNEI in the germline V gene. DNA of the CDR3: TGTGCCAGCAGTGTTGGAGACTTGAACACTGAAGCTTTCTTT. Translated: CASSVGDLNTEAFF. The variable domain in full, completed from reference TRBV2 and TRBJ1-1, reads EPEVTQTPSHQVTQMGQEVILRCVPISNHLYFYWYRQILGQKVEFLVSFYNNEISEKSEIFDDQFSVERPDGSNFTLKIRSTKLEDSAMYFCASSVGDLNTEAFFGQGTRLTVV.

CDR3 sequence (DNA): TGCGCCAGCAGCTTTACAGCGAACACTGAAGCTTTCTTT. Its protein is CASSFTANTEAFF. V is TRBV5-1 and J is TRBJ1-1; D uncertain. V was clipped by 2 bases and J by 1 base, with 6 bases between them. The CDR3 sequence is 13 residues long. Per germline, CDR1 SGHRS and CDR2 YFSETQ.

The gene calls are TRBV18 and TRBJ2-5; D is unresolved. CDR1 is KGHSH and CDR2 is LQKENI in the germline V gene. Trimming pared 2 bases from V and 1 base from J, leaving 11 bases between. The CDR3 covers 15 residues. CDR3 coding DNA: TGTGCCAGCTCACCAACTCTGAGTAGCCAAGAGACCCAGTACTTC. It yields the protein CASSPTLSSQETQYF. Together with reference TRBV18 and TRBJ2-5, the CDR3 gives the full variable domain: NAGVMQNPRHLVRRRGQEARLRCSPMKGHSHVYWYRQLPEEGLKFMVYLQKENIIDESGMPKERFSAEFPKEGPSILRIQQVVRGDSAAYFCASSPTLSSQETQYFGPGTRLLVL.

V is TRBV6-5 and J is TRBJ2-7; 9 positions agree with TRBD1. The CDR3 is made up of 13 amino acids. Per the germline V gene, CDR1 is MNHEY and CDR2 is SVGAGI. V lost 10 bases, J lost 1 base, and 5 bases stayed unmatched. CDR3 loop: CATAGTGSYEQYF. CDR3 DNA: TGTGCCACCGCCGGGACAGGGTCCTACGAGCAGTACTTC.

The chain uses TRBV18 and TRBJ1-5; TRBD1 matches 7 bases. Trimming at V came to 2 bases and at J to 4 bases, leaving 14 bases not matched to a gene. Germline lookup yields CDR1 KGHSH and CDR2 LQKENI. CDR3 length: 18 residues. The DNA for the CDR3 is TGTGCCAGCTCACCAGGTGGGGGACAGAACGTTTTTAATCAGCCCCAGCATTTT. Residues: CASSPGGGQNVFNQPQHF. Using reference TRBV18 and TRBJ1-5 for the parts outside the CDR3, the full variable domain is NAGVMQNPRHLVRRRGQEARLRCSPMKGHSHVYWYRQLPEEGLKFMVYLQKENIIDESGMPKERFSAEFPKEGPSILRIQQVVRGDSAAYFCASSPGGGQNVFNQPQHFGDGTRLSIL.

In DNA, the CDR3 is TGTGCCAGCTCACCTGGGGACAGGGGTTTAGGCTCACCCCTCCACTTT. It specifies CASSPGDRGLGSPLHF. J is TRBJ1-6 and V is TRBV18, with TRBD1 matching over 10 bases. The germline V gene has CDR1 KGHSH and CDR2 LQKENI. The V segment lost 3 bases and the J segment 10 bases; nucleotides outside the gene matches: 9. The CDR3 covers 16 residues.

The CDR3 sequence: CASSTWTSGRSYEQYF. CDR3 nucleotide sequence: TGTGCCAGTAGTACATGGACTAGCGGGCGCTCCTACGAGCAGTACTTC. This sequence joins TRBV19 and TRBJ2-7; 11 bases map to TRBD2. CDR1 is LNHDA, CDR2 SQIVND, per germline (reference sequence). CDR3 length equals 16 residues. V shed 4 bases and J 0 bases; nucleotides not matched to a gene: 5.

The CDR3 here is CASSDDSLMEAFF. The DNA for the CDR3 is TGTGCCAGCAGTGACGACAGCCTGATGGAAGCTTTCTTT. The chain uses TRBV2 and TRBJ1-1, with D perhaps TRBD1 (5 bases). The V gene's germline CDR1 is SNHLY and CDR2 FYNNEI. This CDR3 spans 13 amino acids. The V end was cut by 3 bases, the J end by 8 bases, with 13 bases between.

V usage is TRBV10-3 and J usage is TRBJ2-2; 10 nucleotides line up with TRBD2. CDR1 is ENHRY, CDR2 SYGVKD, per germline. V dropped 7 bases and J dropped 5; count of bases not matched to a gene: 4. This CDR3 has 14 amino acids. The CDR3, as DNA: TGTGCCATCAAGGGTAGCGGGGGGACCGGGGAGCTGTTTTTT. It yields the protein CAIKGSGGTGELFF.

This sequence joins TRBV9 and TRBJ2-3; 7 bases agree with TRBD2. V trimming: 1 base; J trimming: 4 bases; junction bases outside the gene matches: 9. This CDR3 has 16 amino acids. The germline V gene encodes CDR1 SGDLS and CDR2 YYNGEE. The CDR3 protein is CASSVIEGGPADTQYF. CDR3 in DNA: TGTGCCAGCAGCGTAATCGAGGGAGGGCCGGCAGATACGCAGTATTTT.

This rearrangement joins TRBV19 to TRBJ2-5; the match to TRBD2 covers 8 bases. CDR3 length equals 14 residues. V lost 4 bases to trimming and J lost 5 bases; unmatched junction nucleotides: 6. Germline loops: CDR1 LNHDA, CDR2 SQIVND (reference sequence). The CDR3 coding sequence is TGTGCCAGTAGTAGGAGCGGGAGCGGTGAGACCCAGTACTTC. Protein product: CASSRSGSGETQYF.

This clone was seen a single time. The genes are TRBV28 and TRBJ2-1; unclear D gene. This CDR3 region has 14 residues. The germline V and J ends were trimmed by 5 bases and 5 bases, with 13 bases remaining between them. CDR1 is MDHEN and CDR2 is SYDVKM in the germline V gene. This chain's CDR3 is CASSAPRKDNEQFF. The CDR3, as DNA: TGTGCCAGCAGTGCCCCGCGGAAGGACAATGAGCAGTTCTTC.

The chain recombines TRBV2 with TRBJ1-2; no clear D gene. This CDR3 comprises 15 residues. Per the germline V gene, CDR1 is SNHLY and CDR2 is FYNNEI. Between the trimmed V and J ends, which lost 2 bases and 7 bases, there was a span of 17 bases. The CDR3 DNA reads TGTGCCAGCAGTGAATACTTTCCGGCTGAGGGTGGCTACACCTTC. This sequence encodes CASSEYFPAEGGYTF.

The chain uses TRBV18 and TRBJ2-5, with 8 bases aligning to TRBD2. Germline CDR1 reads KGHSH; CDR2 reads LQKENI. The V gene end was trimmed by 4 bases and the J gene end by 2 bases; junction bases not matched to a gene: 9. The CDR3 contains 16 residues. In DNA form, the CDR3 reads TGTGCCAGCTCACGAAGGCTAGCGGGTGATCAAGAGACCCAGTACTTC. Translating it yields CASSRRLAGDQETQYF. Full variable domain (rest looked up from reference TRBV18 and TRBJ2-5): NAGVMQNPRHLVRRRGQEARLRCSPMKGHSHVYWYRQLPEEGLKFMVYLQKENIIDESGMPKERFSAEFPKEGPSILRIQQVVRGDSAAYFCASSRRLAGDQETQYFGPGTRLLVL.

The rearrangement joins TRBV11-2 to TRBJ2-3; 11 bases map to TRBD2. This CDR3 comprises 15 residues. With 3 bases clipped from V and 3 bases from J, the junction kept 2 bases outside the gene matches. Germline CDR1 reads SGHAT; CDR2 reads FQNNGV. The CDR3 protein is CASSFSGRVTDTQYF. CDR3 DNA sequence: TGTGCCAGCAGCTTTAGCGGGAGGGTAACAGATACGCAGTATTTT.

This rearrangement joins TRBV7-3 to TRBJ2-6; 8 bases are a match to TRBD2. Germline values: CDR1 SGHTA, CDR2 FQGTGA. The ends lost 2 bases at V and 0 bases at J; junction bases unmatched: 9. The CDR3 has 19 residues. The CDR3 region is CASSLRSGLDRSGANVLTF. CDR3 nucleotide sequence: TGTGCCAGCAGCTTACGGTCGGGACTAGACCGCTCTGGGGCCAACGTCCTGACTTTC.

This sequence joins TRBV20-1 and TRBJ2-1, with D possibly being TRBD2 (6 bases). Between the trimmed V and J ends, which lost 3 bases and 10 bases, there was a span of 10 bases. Germline V lookup: CDR1 DFQATT, CDR2 SNEGSKA (reference sequence). The CDR3 contains 11 residues. In DNA form, the CDR3 reads TGCAGTGCTAGCAGGCGGGGAGAGCAGTTCTTC. The encoded protein is CSASRRGEQFF.

This chain links TRBV18 with TRBJ1-1; 7 bases fit TRBD1. This CDR3 region has 15 residues. J gave up 3 bases and V 0 bases, and 4 bases lay outside the gene matches. Looked up from germline, CDR1 is KGHSH and CDR2 is LQKENI. The chain's CDR3 is CASSPPRGRDTEAFF. The DNA for the CDR3 is TGTGCCAGCTCACCACCGAGGGGGCGGGACACTGAAGCTTTCTTT.

In DNA, the CDR3 is TGCGCCAGCAGCTTGGCGGGGGGCCTGATGGTGAACACTGAAGCTTTCTTT. Translation: CASSLAGGLMVNTEAFF. The J gene is TRBJ1-1, the V gene TRBV5-1; possible D gene TRBD1, 6 bases. CDR1 and CDR2 (germline): SGHRS, YFSETQ. Trimming shortened V by 0 bases and J by 0 bases, and 15 bases separated the two germline ends. The CDR3 length is 17 residues.